These 14 T cell receptor beta chains originate from one sample sequenced in a study of T cell repertoires in cytomegalovirus infection. TCRdb fed the reads into MiXCR, producing one record per CDR3 protein. Here the sample spans approximately 320,000 distinct CDR3 sequences, more than 8% being singletons. The sequencing input was PBMCs. The receptors stem from a human donor in good health (CMV status not recorded). Some clones in this sample may be carry-over from other donors' samples.

This clonotype occurred many times. The chain uses TRBV27 and TRBJ2-1; TRBD1 aligns across 7 bases. The CDR3 covers 15 residues. V lost 4 bases, J lost 4 bases, and 7 bases stayed unmatched. Germline CDR1 MNHEY, CDR2 SMNVEV (reference sequence). CDR3 DNA: TGTGCCAGCAGTTCCCCAGGGACAGCGTACAATGAGCAGTTCTTC. This encodes CASSSPGTAYNEQFF.

The rearrangement links TRBV12-3 or TRBV12-4 to TRBJ1-1; D is ambiguous. Trimming took off 3 bases at V and 6 bases at J, with 17 bases between the two ends. This CDR3 comprises 15 residues. In DNA form, the CDR3 reads TGTGCCAGCAGTTTTGGGCTCCGGACGCCTCCTGAAGCTTTCTTT. It is translated as CASSFGLRTPPEAFF.

This clonotype came up a few times. The genes are TRBV10-3 and TRBJ2-3, with D perhaps matching TRBD1 (6 bases). The V gene's germline CDR1 is ENHRY and CDR2 SYGVKD. This CDR3 spans 14 amino acids. V lost 5 bases and J 1 base, leaving 10 bases between the germline ends. DNA for the CDR3: TGTGCCATCAGTTCGGGACATCGCACAGATACGCAGTATTTT. Translating it yields CAISSGHRTDTQYF.

The V and J genes are TRBV6-2 or TRBV6-3 and TRBJ2-1, with TRBD2 identical over 11 bases. V shed 2 bases and J 7 bases; nucleotides not matched to a gene: 10. The CDR3 totals 17 residues. The germline V gene encodes CDR1 MNHEY and CDR2 SVGEGT. The CDR3 sequence is CASSYGTSGSRWNEQFF. CDR3 DNA: TGTGCCAGCAGTTACGGTACTAGCGGGAGCCGCTGGAATGAGCAGTTCTTC.

The table lists this clonotype with many counts. This chain connects TRBV7-2 to TRBJ1-2; D unresolved. In germline, CDR1 is SGHTA, CDR2 FQGNSA. This CDR3 spans 11 amino acids. V lost 4 bases to trimming and J lost 11 bases, with 11 bases between them. The CDR3 loop is CASSSPMGYTF. The CDR3 DNA reads TGTGCCAGCAGCTCCCCAATGGGGTACACCTTC.

This clonotype occurred a few times. The V and J genes are TRBV20-1 and TRBJ1-1; 8 bases fit TRBD1. Germline V gives CDR1 DFQATT, CDR2 SNEGSKA (reference sequence). CDR3 length: 12 residues. DNA of the CDR3: TGCAGACCGGACAGGGTAGGCACTGAAGCTTTCTTT. Translation: CRPDRVGTEAFF.

This chain connects TRBV2 to TRBJ2-3, with TRBD1 matching over 9 bases. The CDR3 length is 18 residues. J lost 0 bases, V lost 7 bases, and 14 bases had no gene match. Germline V gives CDR1 SNHLY, CDR2 FYNNEI. CDR3 in DNA: TGTGCCAGCAACGACCCCCGGGACAGGGTTGCTAGCACAGATACGCAGTATTTT. Amino acids: CASNDPRDRVASTDTQYF. The whole variable domain, filled in from reference TRBV2 and TRBJ2-3, reads EPEVTQTPSHQVTQMGQEVILRCVPISNHLYFYWYRQILGQKVEFLVSFYNNEISEKSEIFDDQFSVERPDGSNFTLKIRSTKLEDSAMYFCASNDPRDRVASTDTQYFGPGTRLTVL.

By sample share, this clonotype is medium-sized. J is TRBJ1-1 and V is TRBV7-8, with 10 positions matching TRBD1. The CDR3 covers 17 residues. The junction had 8 bases not matched to a gene; V was cut back by 4 bases and J by 0 bases. Germline V gene data show CDR1 as SGHVS and CDR2 as FQNEAQ. CDR3 bases: TGTGCCAGCAGCTCTCCGGGACAGGGGCTTATGAACACTGAAGCTTTCTTT. This codes for CASSSPGQGLMNTEAFF.

The genes are TRBV20-1 and TRBJ2-1; 8 bases are a match to TRBD2. In germline, CDR1 is DFQATT, CDR2 SNEGSKA (reference sequence). The CDR3 loop spans 16 amino acids. V lost 5 bases and J lost 8; bases outside the gene matches: 17. CDR3 sequence (DNA): TGCAGTGCTGACCCCCAAGGAAGCGGGAGCCTCTATGAGCAGTTCTTC. Its translation is CSADPQGSGSLYEQFF.

V is TRBV7-2 and J is TRBJ2-7; D may correspond to TRBD1 or TRBD2 (6 bases each). Looked up from germline, CDR1 is SGHTA and CDR2 is FQGNSA. The CDR3 extends over 11 amino acids. Between the trimmed V and J ends, which lost 5 bases and 12 bases, there was a span of 14 bases. In nucleotides, the CDR3 is TGTGCCAGCAGCAATCGGAGGGGGATGTACTTC. It is translated as CASSNRRGMYF.

This clonotype was detected many times. The chain employs TRBV2 and TRBJ2-7, with TRBD2 matching 14 bases. V lost 8 bases, J lost 4 bases, and 1 base stayed unmatched. CDR3 size: 13 residues. Germline V CDR1 and CDR2: SNHLY, FYNNEI. Written as DNA, the CDR3 is TGTGCCAGCCGGACTAGCGGGGGGTACGAGCAGTACTTC. Amino acids: CASRTSGGYEQYF.

This clonotype was observed many times. DNA for the CDR3: TGTGCCAGCAGCTTAGTTCGGAATAACTATGGCTACACCTTC. Translated: CASSLVRNNYGYTF. The rearrangement joins TRBV7-2 to TRBJ1-2, with D unclear. The CDR3 sequence is 14 residues long. V lost 1 base to trimming and J lost 1 base, with 7 bases between them. The germline CDR1 and CDR2 sequences are SGHTA and FQGNSA.

This clonotype occurred a few times. The V gene is TRBV7-9, the J gene TRBJ2-7, with a tentative D call TRBD2 (6 bases). The length of the CDR3 is 16 residues. Trimming removed 5 bases at V and 4 bases at J, with 21 bases between. Germline V lookup: CDR1 SEHNR, CDR2 FQNEAQ (reference sequence). The DNA for the CDR3 is TGTGCCAGCAGCCCCCGGGGCAGCGGGCCCTTTTACGAGCAGTACTTC. Translating it yields CASSPRGSGPFYEQYF.

This clonotype appeared a few times. This chain links TRBV10-3 with TRBJ2-3; the D is unclear. V lost 10 bases to trimming and J lost 0 bases, with 5 bases between them. CDR3 length equals 11 residues. The germline gives CDR1 ENHRY, CDR2 SYGVKD. The CDR3 region has the DNA TGTGCCACTTCAAGCACAGATACGCAGTATTTT. Its protein is CATSSTDTQYF.